The 18 T cell receptor beta chains listed next were all sequenced from one sample in a study of human T cells and chemical hapten exposure. As for time point: pre-sensitization, week 0. Treatment here: therapeutic diphenylcyclopropenone sensitization with weekly scalp DPC. TCRdb independently ran MiXCR on the RACE reads; one entry per CDR3 protein. The sample lists 80,000 to 100,000 distinct CDR3 sequences, 10% to 12% occurring once. The sequences come from whole blood, collected in connection with sensitization to the hapten diphenylcyclopropenone (DPC). Source of these receptors: an older woman with alopecia areata. Some clones in this sample may be carry-over from other donors' samples.

This chain links TRBV14 with TRBJ2-3; D unclear. V shed 0 bases and J shed 1 base, with 14 bases lying between them. The CDR3 is made up of 17 amino acids. Germline V gene lookup returns CDR1 SGHDN and CDR2 FVKESK. The CDR3 region has the DNA TGTGCCAGCAGCCAAGATGGCAGCGAGTGGGGCACAGATACGCAGTATTTT. Its translation: CASSQDGSEWGTDTQYF.

The table lists this clonotype with a few counts. The gene calls are TRBV18 and TRBJ2-7; 12 bases agree with TRBD2. The CDR3 runs 14 residues. CDR1 is KGHSH and CDR2 is LQKENI in the germline V gene. Trimming cost V 5 bases and J 6 bases; bases outside gene matches: 5. CDR3 nucleotide sequence: TGTGCCAGCTCATCGACTAGCGGGGGATCCGAGCAGTACTTC. Protein product: CASSSTSGGSEQYF. Supplemented by reference TRBV18 and TRBJ2-7, the full variable domain reads NAGVMQNPRHLVRRRGQEARLRCSPMKGHSHVYWYRQLPEEGLKFMVYLQKENIIDESGMPKERFSAEFPKEGPSILRIQQVVRGDSAAYFCASSSTSGGSEQYFGPGTRLTVT.

V and J are TRBV18 and TRBJ2-7, with a weak D call TRBD1 (5 bases). The CDR3 is 14 amino acids. V lost 3 bases, J lost 0 bases, and 9 bases lay in between. Germline lookup yields CDR1 KGHSH and CDR2 LQKENI. The CDR3: CASSPTQGSYEQYF. The CDR3 DNA is TGTGCCAGCTCACCCACCCAGGGCTCCTACGAGCAGTACTTC.

This chain links TRBV12-3 or TRBV12-4 with TRBJ1-5; D ambiguous. This CDR3 is 16 amino acids long. Trimming took 5 bases from V and 0 from J, leaving 14 bases between them. CDR3 sequence (DNA): TGTGCCAGCAGTAAGGGCAAGGTCTATAGCAATCAGCCCCAGCATTTT. This codes for CASSKGKVYSNQPQHF.

This clonotype showed up many times. CDR3 nucleotide sequence: TGCAGTGCTAGGGAGAAACAGGGAGGGGCCACTTATCAGCCCCAGCATTTT. Translated: CSAREKQGGATYQPQHF. This chain links TRBV20-1 with TRBJ1-5; a weak D match, TRBD1 (6 bases). The CDR3 consists of 17 residues. V was pared by 3 bases and J by 5 bases, with 23 bases between. Per germline, CDR1 DFQATT and CDR2 SNEGSKA (reference sequence).

The V gene is TRBV10-3, the J gene TRBJ1-2, with D tentatively TRBD1 (6 bases). The germline gives CDR1 ENHRY, CDR2 SYGVKD. The CDR3 is 13 residues long. V lost 4 bases to trimming and J lost 2 bases, with 8 bases between them. Here the CDR3 DNA reads TGTGCCATCAGTGCCGGACAGAACTATGGCTACACCTTC. Its protein is CAISAGQNYGYTF.

This rearrangement joins TRBV3-1 to TRBJ2-7; the D is unclear. This CDR3 is 13 amino acids long. Germline V lookup: CDR1 LGHDT, CDR2 YNNKEL (reference sequence). V lost 0 bases, J lost 6 bases, and 9 bases lay in between. The CDR3, as DNA: TGTGCCAGCAGCCAAGAGATGGGTCCCGAGCAGTACTTC. Translating gives CASSQEMGPEQYF.

The table lists this clonotype with many counts. The chain combines TRBV2 with TRBJ1-2, with 9 bases matching TRBD1. V gave up 5 bases and J gave up 8 bases; unmatched junction bases: 9. CDR3 length: 14 residues. CDR1 is SNHLY, CDR2 FYNNEI, per germline. This CDR3 reads CASSTQGALMGYTF. The CDR3 DNA reads TGTGCCAGCAGTACACAGGGGGCTCTAATGGGCTACACCTTC.

This chain links TRBV7-2 with TRBJ1-1; 9 positions match TRBD1. The CDR3 length is 14 residues. Trimming took 5 bases from V and 7 from J; bases not matched to a gene: 8. Germline V gene lookup returns CDR1 SGHTA and CDR2 FQGNSA. CDR3 nucleotide sequence: TGTGCCAGCAGCCAGAACAGGGGGCGAAATGAAGCTTTCTTT. It specifies CASSQNRGRNEAFF. Drawing the rest from reference TRBV7-2 and TRBJ1-1, the complete variable domain is GAGVSQSPSNKVTEKGKDVELRCDPISGHTALYWYRQSLGQGLEFLIYFQGNSAPDKSGLPSDRFSAERTGGSVSTLTIQRTQQEDSAVYLCASSQNRGRNEAFFGQGTRLTVV.

This clonotype was picked up many times. The chain carries TRBV27 and TRBJ2-5, with a tentative D call TRBD2 (5 bases). Germline V gene data show CDR1 as MNHEY and CDR2 as SMNVEV (reference sequence). Trimming removed 6 bases from V and 4 bases from J, with 12 bases in between. The CDR3 totals 13 residues. As DNA, the CDR3 is TGTGCCAGCAGAGAGGGATGGTCAGAGACCCAGTACTTC. It yields the protein CASREGWSETQYF.

The chain combines TRBV5-1 with TRBJ2-5; 9 nucleotides align to TRBD1. CDR1 is SGHRS and CDR2 is YFSETQ in the germline V gene. The CDR3 contains 15 residues. V shed 0 bases, J shed 4 bases, and the junction held 4 bases outside the gene matches. The DNA of the CDR3 is TGCGCCAGCAGCTTGGGGGGACAGGGAAGAGAGACCCAGTACTTC. Translated: CASSLGGQGRETQYF.

This clonotype has at least ten counts. The genes are TRBV28 and TRBJ1-6, with 8 bases matching TRBD1. V gave up 7 bases and J gave up 8 bases; unmatched junction bases: 7. The CDR3 runs to 14 residues. CDR1 is MDHEN, CDR2 SYDVKM, per germline. The CDR3 reads CASTPGQGDSPLHF. For the CDR3, the DNA is TGTGCCAGCACTCCCGGACAGGGTGATTCACCCCTCCACTTT.

The CDR3 DNA follows: TGTGCCAGCCCCGAACTCGGCCCGAGCGATGTGGGGGAGCTGTTTTTT. It translates to CASPELGPSDVGELFF. This sequence joins TRBV7-9 and TRBJ2-2; D ambiguous. CDR1 is SEHNR and CDR2 is FQNEAQ in the germline V gene (reference sequence). The CDR3 length is 16 residues. The germline V and J ends were trimmed by 8 bases and 8 bases, with 24 bases remaining between them.

This clonotype was found a few times. The chain recombines TRBV18 with TRBJ2-3; D gene unclear. V lost 3 bases and J lost 4, with 11 bases in between. The CDR3 sequence is 14 residues long. Germline CDR1 and CDR2: KGHSH and LQKENI. CDR3 region: CASSPDPAPDTQYF. In DNA form, the CDR3 reads TGTGCCAGCTCACCGGACCCCGCCCCAGATACGCAGTATTTT.

This clonotype was observed a few times. The chain carries TRBV18 and TRBJ2-5, with TRBD1 matching 11 bases. The CDR3 contains 14 residues. CDR1 is KGHSH, CDR2 LQKENI, per germline. The trim removed 6 bases at V and 4 bases at J, leaving 4 bases unmatched. The CDR3 sequence is CASSRTGGGETQYF. CDR3 DNA sequence: TGTGCCAGCTCCCGGACAGGGGGCGGAGAGACCCAGTACTTC. Together with reference TRBV18 and TRBJ2-5, the CDR3 gives the full variable domain: NAGVMQNPRHLVRRRGQEARLRCSPMKGHSHVYWYRQLPEEGLKFMVYLQKENIIDESGMPKERFSAEFPKEGPSILRIQQVVRGDSAAYFCASSRTGGGETQYFGPGTRLLVL.

This clonotype was counted at least ten times. The J gene is TRBJ2-1, the V gene TRBV10-2, with unresolved D. V was clipped by 4 bases and J by 0 bases, with 13 bases between them. Germline loops: CDR1 WSHSY, CDR2 SAAADI. This CDR3 is built from 16 residues. The CDR3 DNA reads as TGCGCCAGCAGTGGCCCTCAAGAGTTCTCCTACAATGAGCAGTTCTTC. Translated: CASSGPQEFSYNEQFF.

Only a few counts were recorded for this clonotype. The rearrangement uses TRBV20-1 and TRBJ2-5, with D tentatively TRBD2 (6 bases). Germline CDR1 DFQATT, CDR2 SNEGSKA (reference sequence). The CDR3 is 13 residues long. V gave up 5 bases and J gave up 1 base, with 11 bases separating them. As DNA, the CDR3 is TGCAGTGCTCAGCTTAGCGGCCAAGAGACCCAGTACTTC. It specifies CSAQLSGQETQYF.

This clonotype came up many times. The rearrangement joins TRBV19 to TRBJ2-1; unclear D gene. Trimming stripped 8 bases from V and 8 bases from J, with 10 bases between. The CDR3 runs to 11 residues. Germline CDR1 is LNHDA and CDR2 is SQIVND (reference sequence). The CDR3 is CASANFDEQFF. The CDR3 region has the DNA TGTGCCAGTGCGAACTTCGATGAGCAGTTCTTC.